This T cell receptor beta chain is from a study of T cells in Graves' hyperthyroidism and ophthalmopathy. Study-level points and caveats: Among thyroid clonotypes expanded above 0.001, most also appeared in blood. Ophthalmopathy was distinguished from stable hyperthyroidism by 13 V-J signatures.

Patients with uncontrolled infections, other autoimmune diseases, pregnancy or lactation were excluded. Used for diagnoses were clinical symptoms, serum thyroxine and TRAb, thyroid ultrasound and orbital computed tomography. V was trimmed by 5 bases and J by 8 bases, leaving 15 bases between them. CDR1 and CDR2 from the germline V gene are MNHNS and SASEGT. The CDR3 spans 13 residues. This clonotype was detected only a few times. Its matching antigen is unknown. RNA transcripts were the template for amplifying TCR beta CDR3 regions. The TCR CDR3 first-round RT-PCR relied on the HTBI primer set. TCRdb reanalysed the multiplex PCR reads using MiXCR and keeps one entry per CDR3 protein. The profile shows under 350,000 distinct CDR3 sequences, 15% to 20% of them singletons.

This clonotype was sampled from a woman aged 60-75 years with Graves' ophthalmopathy. Input material: blood. J is TRBJ1-2 and V is TRBV6-1, with a tentative D call TRBD1 (5 bases). The CDR3 DNA follows: TGTGCCAGCAGTTCTGCAGGGAGTTGGGGCTACACCTTC. Protein product: CASSSAGSWGYTF.